A single sample is the source of the 8 T cell receptor beta chains below, sequenced in a study of T cell changes during pregnancy in multiple sclerosis. Generated by immunoSEQ multiplex PCR, the TCRdb table keeps only in-frame clones and is missing some. The table has about 30,000 clones, about 92% seen once. The input for sequencing was peripheral blood, taken in the first trimester of pregnancy. The receptors originated from a female donor in good health, enrolled as a control in a pregnancy study.

The V gene is TRBV7-2, the J gene TRBJ1-6; a possible D gene is TRBD1 (5 bases). This CDR3 is 15 amino acids long. The germline V gene encodes CDR1 SGHTA and CDR2 FQGNSA. V was shortened by 5 bases and J by 7 bases, with 15 bases between the two germline ends. The CDR3 nucleotides are TGTGCCAGCAGCCAGGCGGGACTGTGGAATTCACCCCTCCACTTT. Its protein is CASSQAGLWNSPLHF. Combining the CDR3 with reference TRBV7-2 and TRBJ1-6 gives the whole variable domain GAGVSQSPSNKVTEKGKDVELRCDPISGHTALYWYRQSLGQGLEFLIYFQGNSAPDKSGLPSDRFSAERTGGSVSTLTIQRTQQEDSAVYLCASSQAGLWNSPLHFGNGTRLTVT.

The chain combines TRBV5-1 with TRBJ2-7, with a possible D match to TRBD1 (5 bases). This CDR3 has 15 amino acids. Germline values: CDR1 SGHRS, CDR2 YFSETQ. V lost 3 bases to trimming and J lost 3 bases, with 16 bases between them. The CDR3 reads CASSWGKTGSYEQYF. For the CDR3, the DNA is TGCGCCAGCAGCTGGGGAAAAACAGGAAGCTACGAGCAGTACTTC.

The chain couples TRBV9 to TRBJ1-6; D is perhaps TRBD1 (5 bases). From germline, CDR1 is SGDLS and CDR2 YYNGEE. V shed 2 bases and J shed 0 bases, with 9 bases lying between them. The CDR3 covers 16 residues. As DNA, the CDR3 is TGTGCCAGCAGCGTGACAGATAGCTCCTATAATTCACCCCTCCACTTT. This sequence encodes CASSVTDSSYNSPLHF.

This rearrangement joins TRBV4-3 to TRBJ2-3; 8 bases map to TRBD2. The length of the CDR3 is 17 residues. Germline assignment: CDR1 LGHNA and CDR2 YSLEER. The V gene end was trimmed by 0 bases and the J gene end by 4 bases; junction bases not matched to a gene: 9. In nucleotides, the CDR3 is TGCGCCAGCAGCCAAGAAATCCTACGGGGGGGTGCAGATACGCAGTATTTT. Amino acid sequence: CASSQEILRGGADTQYF.

The chain links TRBV19 to TRBJ1-5; the match to TRBD1 covers 10 bases. The CDR3 has 15 amino acids. With 1 base clipped from V and 5 bases from J, the junction kept 2 bases outside the gene matches. Germline loops: CDR1 LNHDA, CDR2 SQIVND (reference sequence). The CDR3 region is CASSIGDRGDQPQHF. The DNA for the CDR3 is TGTGCCAGTAGTATAGGGGACAGGGGAGATCAGCCCCAGCATTTT.

The V call is TRBV12-5, the J call TRBJ2-3, with 13 bases lining up with TRBD2. The length of the CDR3 is 16 residues. V gave up 3 bases and J gave up 3 bases; unmatched junction bases: 3. Germline-derived CDR1 and CDR2 are LGHNT and FRNRAP. The CDR3: CASGFGLAGVTDTQYF. The CDR3 DNA reads TGTGCTAGTGGTTTCGGACTAGCGGGAGTAACAGATACGCAGTATTTT.

This rearrangement joins TRBV7-8 to TRBJ1-1; D not resolved. From germline, CDR1 is SGHVS and CDR2 FQNEAQ. The V end lost 1 base, the J end lost 6 bases, and 6 bases lay between the germline ends. The CDR3 covers 12 residues. The CDR3 loop is CASSLVTAEAFF. The CDR3 bases are TGTGCCAGCAGCTTAGTAACAGCTGAAGCTTTCTTT.

The chain employs TRBV6-5 and TRBJ1-1; 7 nucleotides align to TRBD1. J lost 2 bases, V lost 7 bases, and 7 bases had no gene match. CDR3 size: 14 residues. Germline CDR1 is MNHEY and CDR2 is SVGAGI. As DNA, the CDR3 is TGTGCCAGCACATCAGGGGGAAGAAACACTGAAGCTTTCTTT. This encodes CASTSGGRNTEAFF.